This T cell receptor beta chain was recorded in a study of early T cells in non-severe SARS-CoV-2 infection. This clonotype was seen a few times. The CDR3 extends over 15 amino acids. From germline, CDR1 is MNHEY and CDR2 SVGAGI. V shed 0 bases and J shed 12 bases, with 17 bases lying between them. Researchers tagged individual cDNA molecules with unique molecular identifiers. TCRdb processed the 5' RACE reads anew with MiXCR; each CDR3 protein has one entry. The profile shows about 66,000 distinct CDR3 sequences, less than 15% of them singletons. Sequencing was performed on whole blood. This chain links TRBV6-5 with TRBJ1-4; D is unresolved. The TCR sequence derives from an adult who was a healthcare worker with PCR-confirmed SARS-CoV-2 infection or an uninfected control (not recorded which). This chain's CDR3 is CASSYSDAWVGELFF. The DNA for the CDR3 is TGTGCCAGCAGTTACTCCGACGCGTGGGTTGGGGAACTGTTTTTT.